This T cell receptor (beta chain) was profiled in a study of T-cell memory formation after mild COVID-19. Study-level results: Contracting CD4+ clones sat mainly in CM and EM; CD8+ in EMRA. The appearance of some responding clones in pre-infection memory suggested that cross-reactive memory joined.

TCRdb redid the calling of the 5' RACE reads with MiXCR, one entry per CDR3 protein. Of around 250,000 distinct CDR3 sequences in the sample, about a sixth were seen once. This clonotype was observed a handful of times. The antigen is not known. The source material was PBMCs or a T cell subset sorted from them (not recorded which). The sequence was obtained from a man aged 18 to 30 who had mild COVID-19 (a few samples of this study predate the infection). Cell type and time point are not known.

The CDR3 sequence: CASSAELNQPQHF. The CDR3 DNA sequence: TGTGCCAGCAGTGCCGAGCTAAATCAGCCCCAGCATTTT. The chain links TRBV6-6 to TRBJ1-5; D remains unclear. V lost 5 bases and J 4 bases, leaving 9 bases between the germline ends. Looked up from germline, CDR1 is MNHNY and CDR2 is SVGAGI (reference sequence). This CDR3 is built from 13 residues.